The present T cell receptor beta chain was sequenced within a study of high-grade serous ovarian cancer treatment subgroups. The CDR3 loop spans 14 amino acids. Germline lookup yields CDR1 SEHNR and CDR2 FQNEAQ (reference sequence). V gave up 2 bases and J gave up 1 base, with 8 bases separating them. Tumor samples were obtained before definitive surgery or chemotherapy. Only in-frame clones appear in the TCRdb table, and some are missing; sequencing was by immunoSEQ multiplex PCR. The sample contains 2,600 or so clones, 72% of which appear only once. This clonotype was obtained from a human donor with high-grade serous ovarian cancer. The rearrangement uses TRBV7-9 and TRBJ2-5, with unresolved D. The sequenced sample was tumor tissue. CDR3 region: CASSLTPSQETQYF. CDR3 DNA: TGTGCCAGCAGCTTAACCCCATCCCAAGAGACCCAGTACTTC.